This is a list of T cell receptor beta chains from one sample in a study of response to subunit inactivated influenza vaccine. TCRdb independently ran MiXCR on the RT-PCR reads; one entry per CDR3 protein. Here the sample spans around 570,000 distinct CDR3 sequences, around 8% being singletons. The sample in question was PBMCs from blood, obtained approximately 25 months after vaccination. Receptors originate from a man aged 50 to 69 who received an inactivated influenza vaccine. CDR3s include the opening cysteine and the closing phenylalanine or tryptophan. A D gene is named only where the DNA matches it firmly. Clone sizes are given selectively: once, few, many, or a class where the clone is expanded.

size: many
J: TRBJ2-1
V: TRBV7-9
D: .
DNA: TGTGCCAGCAGCTTGGGGGACAACTACAATGAGCAGTTCTTC
CDR3: CASSLGDNYNEQFF

size: many
J: TRBJ2-1
V: TRBV20-1
D: TRBD2
DNA: TGCAGTGCTAGACCTAGCGGGGGAAGCTACAATGAGCAGTTCTTC
CDR3: CSARPSGGSYNEQFF

size: few
J: TRBJ2-7
V: TRBV5-5
D: .
DNA: TGTGCCAGCAGCGCCCCCCCTCGTAACTCCTACGAGCAGTACTTC
CDR3: CASSAPPRNSYEQYF

size: .
J: TRBJ1-1
V: TRBV20-1
D: .
DNA: TGCAGTGCTAGTGCTCTAAGGACTGAAGCTTTCTTT
CDR3: CSASALRTEAFF

size: .
J: TRBJ2-1
V: TRBV20-1
D: .
DNA: TGCAGTGCTATGGGGGGGACAGCGGATTACAATGAGCAGTTCTTC
CDR3: CSAMGGTADYNEQFF

size: .
J: TRBJ1-1
V: TRBV9
D: TRBD1
DNA: TGTGCCAGCAACCCTCTCGACAGGGGGAACACTGAAGCTTTCTTT
CDR3: CASNPLDRGNTEAFF

size: few
J: TRBJ2-3
V: TRBV5-1
D: TRBD1
DNA: TGCGCCAGCAGGACGGGACAGGGGTTTCTAGATACGCAGTATTTT
CDR3: CASRTGQGFLDTQYF

size: many
J: TRBJ2-1
V: TRBV10-3
D: TRBD2
DNA: TGTGCCATCAGTAGCGGGGGGGCCGTTAATGAGCAGTTCTTC
CDR3: CAISSGGAVNEQFF

size: .
J: TRBJ1-5
V: TRBV7-8
D: .
DNA: TGTGCCAGCAGCTTAGATGCGACTCCAAATCAGCCCCAGCATTTT
CDR3: CASSLDATPNQPQHF

size: few
J: TRBJ2-3
V: TRBV7-2
D: TRBD2
DNA: TGTGCCAGCAGCCCGACGGGACTAGCGGGAGGGCCACATACGCAGTATTTT
CDR3: CASSPTGLAGGPHTQYF

size: .
J: TRBJ2-7
V: TRBV5-1
D: .
DNA: TGCGCCAGCAGCTGGCTGACGGCGAGGCAGGGGAGTTCCTACGAGCAGTACTTC
CDR3: CASSWLTARQGSSYEQYF

size: .
J: TRBJ2-7
V: TRBV10-3
D: .
DNA: TGTGCCATCAGTGAGTCGGGGACGACGGTCTCCTACGAGCAGTACTTC
CDR3: CAISESGTTVSYEQYF

size: few
J: TRBJ2-7
V: TRBV7-2
D: TRBD1
DNA: TGTGCCAGCAGCTTTACAGGGGGCTCGAACGAGCAGTACTTC
CDR3: CASSFTGGSNEQYF

size: .
J: TRBJ2-5
V: TRBV20-1
D: .
DNA: TGCAGTGCTACCCAACCGGCGAGAGAGACCCAGTACTTC
CDR3: CSATQPARETQYF

size: .
J: TRBJ2-3
V: TRBV28
D: TRBD2
DNA: TGTGCCAGCAAACTAGCGGGGAGCACAGATACGCAGTATTTT
CDR3: CASKLAGSTDTQYF

size: few
J: TRBJ2-3
V: TRBV20-1
D: TRBD1
DNA: TGCAGTGCTCGGACAGGGCGAGATACGCAGTATTTT
CDR3: CSARTGRDTQYF

size: many
J: TRBJ2-3
V: TRBV6-5
D: TRBD2
DNA: TGTGCCAGCAGTTATGACCTGGCGACTAGCGGGGCTCCCCAGGCGGATACGCAGTATTTT
CDR3: CASSYDLATSGAPQADTQYF

size: .
J: TRBJ2-3
V: TRBV20-1
D: .
DNA: TGCAGTGCTAGAGATGCGGAGCGGCGCACAGATACGCAGTATTTT
CDR3: CSARDAERRTDTQYF

size: many
J: TRBJ1-5
V: TRBV7-9
D: .
DNA: TGTGCCAGCAGCCCCGGCGGCAATCAGCCCCAGCATTTT
CDR3: CASSPGGNQPQHF

size: few
J: TRBJ1-1
V: TRBV2
D: .
DNA: TGTGCCAGCCGGAGGGGACGGCAGAACACTGAAGCTTTCTTT
CDR3: CASRRGRQNTEAFF

size: few
J: TRBJ2-1
V: TRBV10-3
D: TRBD2
DNA: TGTGCCATCAGTGAGATTTGGACTAGCGGGAGTAGGTCCTACAATGAGCAGTTCTTC
CDR3: CAISEIWTSGSRSYNEQFF

size: few
J: TRBJ2-1
V: TRBV6-1
D: TRBD2
DNA: TGTGCCAGCACGGTGGGACTAGGAGCCTACAAGGAGCAGTTCTTC
CDR3: CASTVGLGAYKEQFF

size: .
J: TRBJ2-1
V: TRBV9
D: .
DNA: TGTGCCAGCAGCACAAACCTCCACGGGATCAGCGAGCAGTTCTTC
CDR3: CASSTNLHGISEQFF

size: many
J: TRBJ2-7
V: TRBV28
D: .
DNA: TGTGCCAGCAATCCAGGACACACATCCTACGAGCAGTACTTC
CDR3: CASNPGHTSYEQYF

size: many
J: TRBJ2-3
V: TRBV20-1
D: .
DNA: TGCAGTGCTAGAGGGAAATTTTCCACAGATACGCAGTATTTT
CDR3: CSARGKFSTDTQYF

size: few
J: TRBJ2-1
V: TRBV7-2
D: TRBD2
DNA: TGTGCCAGCAGCAAAGGACGGGGGGGGCCCAATGAGCAGTTCTTC
CDR3: CASSKGRGGPNEQFF

size: many
J: TRBJ2-1
V: TRBV20-1
D: .
DNA: TGCAGTGCTAGAGCCCCATTCGGGGATGAGCAGTTCTTC
CDR3: CSARAPFGDEQFF

size: many
J: TRBJ1-2
V: TRBV5-6
D: .
DNA: TGTGCCACCAGCGGCGACGCCTACTATGGCTACACCTTC
CDR3: CATSGDAYYGYTF

size: .
J: TRBJ1-5
V: TRBV20-1
D: .
DNA: TGCAGTGCTAGAAAGGGGAATCAGCCCCAGCATTTT
CDR3: CSARKGNQPQHF

size: few
J: TRBJ1-1
V: TRBV6-2/TRBV6-3
D: .
DNA: TGTGCCAGCAGTTACAGCGGGGGCGTGTCTGAAGCTTTCTTT
CDR3: CASSYSGGVSEAFF

size: many
J: TRBJ1-4
V: TRBV10-3
D: TRBD1
DNA: TGTGCCATCAGCAGGGACGCAGAGACAGGGGTACTGTTTTTT
CDR3: CAISRDAETGVLFF

size: once
J: TRBJ2-3
V: TRBV7-2
D: TRBD2
DNA: TGTGCCAGCAGCTTAGCGACGGCTAGCGGATATACGCAGTATTTT
CDR3: CASSLATASGYTQYF

size: many
J: TRBJ2-2
V: TRBV29-1
D: TRBD2
DNA: TGCAGCGCCACCGGGACTAGAGGATCGAACACCGGGGAGCTGTTTTTT
CDR3: CSATGTRGSNTGELFF

size: .
J: TRBJ2-5
V: TRBV5-1
D: TRBD2
DNA: TGCGCCAGCAGCTTGGGCGCCCTAGCGGGAGTTGAGACCCAGTACTTC
CDR3: CASSLGALAGVETQYF

size: few
J: TRBJ1-3
V: TRBV3-1
D: .
DNA: TGTGCCAGCAGCCAAGAAGCACCGGGAAACTCTGGAAACACCATATATTTT
CDR3: CASSQEAPGNSGNTIYF

size: few
J: TRBJ1-1
V: TRBV5-1
D: .
DNA: TGCGCCAGCAGCCAAGGGGGGGAGGCCACTGAAGCTTTCTTT
CDR3: CASSQGGEATEAFF

size: .
J: TRBJ2-1
V: TRBV5-1
D: .
DNA: TGCGCCAGCAGCTTGGATTCAGGGATCAATGAGCAGTTCTTC
CDR3: CASSLDSGINEQFF

size: few
J: TRBJ2-7
V: TRBV5-1
D: TRBD1
DNA: TGCGCCAGCAGCTTGGCCCTGGACAGGGCTGGAGAGCAGTACTTC
CDR3: CASSLALDRAGEQYF